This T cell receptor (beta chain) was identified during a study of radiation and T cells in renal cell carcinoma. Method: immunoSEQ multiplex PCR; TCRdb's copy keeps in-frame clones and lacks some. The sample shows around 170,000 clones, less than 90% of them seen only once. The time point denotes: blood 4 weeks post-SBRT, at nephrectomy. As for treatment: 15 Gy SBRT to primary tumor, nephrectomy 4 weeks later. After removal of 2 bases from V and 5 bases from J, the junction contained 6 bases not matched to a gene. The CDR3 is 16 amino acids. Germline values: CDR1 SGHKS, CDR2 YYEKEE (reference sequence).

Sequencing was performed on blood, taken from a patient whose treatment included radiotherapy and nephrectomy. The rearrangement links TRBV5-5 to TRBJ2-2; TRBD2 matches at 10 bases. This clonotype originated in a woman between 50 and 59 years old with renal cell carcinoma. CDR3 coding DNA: TGTGCCAGCAGCTTTGGGGCGACTAGCGGGACCGGGGAGCTGTTTTTT. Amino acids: CASSFGATSGTGELFF.